These T cell receptor beta chains were read from a single sample in a study of blood T cell repertoires in COVID-19. Here immunoSEQ multiplex PCR was the method, and the copy in TCRdb shows in-frame clones only, minus some. The sample holds some 350,000 clones, around nine tenths seen once. The specimen was peripheral blood. These receptors originate from a human donor in a cohort sampled during active COVID-19. CDR3s include the opening cysteine and the closing phenylalanine or tryptophan. Each record gives: V gene, J gene, CDR3 protein.

>TRBV4-1|TRBJ1-3
CASSREKGAARGGSGNTIYF
>TRBV27|TRBJ2-7
CASSSSRQGARQYF
>TRBV2|TRBJ1-4
CASRGTGALLKLFF
>TRBV6-5|TRBJ1-1
CASSYPGTSEAFF
>TRBV3-1/TRBV3-2|TRBJ2-2
CATSGTSASTGELFF
>TRBV29-1|TRBJ1-2
CSVDDSFSSNYGYTF
>TRBV6-5|TRBJ2-1
CASSEGLAKQFF
>TRBV5-4|TRBJ1-1
CASTDRDTEAFF
>TRBV11-2|TRBJ1-2
CASSQNRDRATF
>TRBV5-4|TRBJ1-6
CASSKDNTVYNSPLHF
>TRBV2|TRBJ1-2
CASSPLFDGYTF
>TRBV6-5|TRBJ1-3
CASTQSREAGNTIYF
>TRBV6-5|TRBJ1-1
CASSYSTGTEAFF
>TRBV29-1|TRBJ2-3
CSVEDLGTSTDTQYF
>TRBV30|TRBJ2-1
CAGSGSPYNEQFF
>TRBV21-1|TRBJ1-1
CASSWPRGTNTEAFF
>TRBV5-4|TRBJ2-2
CASSLLPGHTRSGELFF
>TRBV6-5|TRBJ2-1
CASRGDNNEQFF
>TRBV3-1/TRBV3-2|TRBJ1-2
CASSHRGEEGYTF
>TRBV2|TRBJ1-5
CASSEFGVDRGHQPQHF
>TRBV30|TRBJ2-7
CAWSQGREQYF
>TRBV7-2|TRBJ1-2
CASSSTPTGAYYGYTF
>TRBV27|TRBJ2-1
CASSPGLGVNEQFF
>TRBV5-8|TRBJ2-5
CASSRGAAQETQYF
>TRBV3-1/TRBV3-2|TRBJ2-7
CASAEDLATYEQYF